These 15 T cell receptor beta chains were all obtained from the same sample, sequenced in a study of blood T cells in healthy people across ages. Combining a sample-barcoded 5' primer with a J-beta primer mix, a second PCR ran for roughly 6 to 11 cycles. TCRdb called the 5' RACE reads again in MiXCR, with one record for every CDR3 protein. The table has about 290,000 distinct CDR3 sequences, roughly a quarter seen once. The sample comprised blood. Every receptor here comes from a woman aged 70-85 years in good health.

This clonotype appeared a few times. The V gene is TRBV28, the J gene TRBJ2-7, with 8 bases matching TRBD2. Trimming at V came to 7 bases and at J to 5 bases, leaving 10 bases not matched to a gene. This CDR3 has 14 residues. The V gene's germline CDR1 is MDHEN and CDR2 SYDVKM. DNA of the CDR3: TGTGCCAGCACCACGCCCGGGGGGGACCACGAGCAGTACTTC. It translates to CASTTPGGDHEQYF.

The chain employs TRBV12-3 or TRBV12-4 and TRBJ2-5; D may be TRBD1 (5 bases). Trimming took off 6 bases at V and 1 base at J, with 12 bases between the two ends. This CDR3 is 14 amino acids long. The CDR3 nucleotides read TGTGCCAGCAGCTATCAGACAGTCCAAGAGACCCAGTACTTC. The encoded protein is CASSYQTVQETQYF.

The rearrangement joins TRBV20-1 to TRBJ2-5, with TRBD2 matching over 13 bases. CDR3 size: 16 residues. The germline CDR1 and CDR2 sequences are DFQATT and SNEGSKA (reference sequence). Trimming took 3 bases from V and 5 from J; bases not matched to a gene: 9. CDR3 sequence reads: CSARAGTSGKVETQYF. CDR3 DNA sequence: TGCAGTGCTAGGGCCGGGACTAGCGGGAAGGTGGAGACCCAGTACTTC.

The V gene is TRBV15, the J gene TRBJ2-2; 9 bases match TRBD2. Losses at the gene ends were 2 bases for V and 4 bases for J; bases not matched to a gene: 5. The CDR3 has 16 residues. Germline V gene data show CDR1 as LNHNV and CDR2 as YYDKDF (reference sequence). CDR3 DNA: TGTGCCACCAGCAGATATAGCGGGAGTGGCACCGGGGAGCTGTTTTTT. Amino acids: CATSRYSGSGTGELFF.

This clonotype occurred a few times. The gene calls are TRBV27 and TRBJ2-1, with TRBD2 matching over 9 bases. There are 16 residues in the CDR3. Germline-derived CDR1 and CDR2 are MNHEY and SMNVEV (reference sequence). The trim removed 5 bases at V and 4 bases at J, leaving 9 bases unmatched. CDR3 sequence (DNA): TGTGCCAGCAGTGAGGGGGCTAGCGGGAAATACAATGAGCAGTTCTTC. This codes for CASSEGASGKYNEQFF.

V gene TRBV12-3 or TRBV12-4 combines with J gene TRBJ1-5; unclear D gene. The CDR3 runs 12 residues. Trimming removed 6 bases at V and 8 bases at J, with 11 bases between. In DNA form, the CDR3 reads TGTGCCAGCAGCCTTCACCTAGAGCCCCAGCATTTT. This sequence encodes CASSLHLEPQHF.

This clonotype was detected a few times. This chain links TRBV7-2 with TRBJ1-2, with unresolved D. There are 13 residues in the CDR3. V was cut by 5 bases and J by 2 bases, with 9 bases left in between. CDR1 SGHTA and CDR2 FQGNSA come from the germline V gene. The CDR3 reads CASSLDKNYGYTF. CDR3 DNA: TGTGCCAGCAGCCTTGACAAGAACTATGGCTACACCTTC.

This clonotype appeared a few times. This chain connects TRBV18 to TRBJ2-2; tentatively, D is TRBD1 (5 bases). This CDR3 comprises 15 residues. V lost 3 bases, J lost 4 bases, and 12 bases lay in between. CDR1 and CDR2 from the germline V gene are KGHSH and LQKENI. The chain's CDR3 is CASSPDIKSTGELFF. The CDR3 region has the DNA TGTGCCAGCTCACCGGACATCAAGAGCACCGGGGAGCTGTTTTTT.

This clonotype was counted many times. The J gene is TRBJ2-7, the V gene TRBV19, with D hard to call. The CDR3 loop spans 17 amino acids. Trimming shortened V by 7 bases and J by 2 bases, and 24 bases separated the two germline ends. Germline lookup yields CDR1 LNHDA and CDR2 SQIVND (reference sequence). CDR3 sequence: CASNPKTLETATYEQYF. The CDR3 DNA follows: TGTGCCAGTAATCCCAAAACGTTAGAAACGGCGACCTACGAGCAGTACTTC.

The rearrangement joins TRBV5-1 to TRBJ2-5; 12 bases map to TRBD2. Germline CDR1 SGHRS, CDR2 YFSETQ. The CDR3 is 13 amino acids. Unmatched junction bases numbered 2, after V lost 6 bases and J lost 5 bases. As DNA, the CDR3 is TGCGCCAGCACGACTAGCGGGAGTGAGACCCAGTACTTC. This gives the protein CASTTSGSETQYF.

The sample holds a few counts of this clonotype. This chain joins TRBV28 and TRBJ2-1; no clear D. Germline lookup yields CDR1 MDHEN and CDR2 SYDVKM. Trimming left V 5 bases short and J 11 bases short, with 10 bases between. The CDR3 runs to 11 residues. This chain's CDR3 is CASSTDRKQFF. The CDR3 nucleotides read TGTGCCAGCAGTACCGATCGCAAGCAGTTCTTC.

Only a few counts were recorded for this clonotype. The chain joins TRBV5-1 to TRBJ2-5, with TRBD1 identical over 9 bases. The J call is uncertain, as TRBJ2-7 better fits the DNA end. The germline V gene has CDR1 SGHRS and CDR2 YFSETQ. The CDR3 covers 16 residues. For the CDR3, the DNA is TGCGCCAGCAGCTTGGGGGGGACAGGGCCCTCCTACGAGCAGTACTTC. Its protein product is CASSLGGTGPSYEQYF.

Only a few counts were recorded for this clonotype. This chain links TRBV24-1 with TRBJ2-5; possibly TRBD2 for D (5 bases). The end of the DNA fits TRBJ2-7 better, so the J call may be wrong. CDR3 size: 13 residues. Germline V gives CDR1 KGHDR, CDR2 SFDVKD. CDR3 coding DNA: TGTGCCACCAGTCAGGCGGGCTCCTACGAGCAGTACTTC. Residues: CATSQAGSYEQYF.

The sample holds a few counts of this clonotype. The DNA for the CDR3 is TGTGCCAGCAGTTCAGACAGCTATGGCTACACCTTC. Its translation is CASSSDSYGYTF. The chain links TRBV28 to TRBJ1-2, with a weak D call TRBD1 (5 bases). Germline CDR1 reads MDHEN; CDR2 reads SYDVKM. V shed 4 bases and J shed 4 bases, with 7 bases lying between them. This CDR3 comprises 12 residues.

The CDR3 region is CASSPPVTSKGYQETQYF. The DNA for the CDR3 is TGTGCCAGCTCACCACCGGTTACCTCAAAAGGGTACCAAGAGACCCAGTACTTC. This chain connects TRBV18 to TRBJ2-5; no definite D call. The germline V and J ends were trimmed by 0 bases and 0 bases, with 17 bases remaining between them. Germline V gene lookup returns CDR1 KGHSH and CDR2 LQKENI. This CDR3 region has 18 residues.